The 21 T cell receptor beta chains listed next were all sequenced from one sample in a study of shared clonotypes between healthy human individuals. Generated by immunoSEQ multiplex PCR, the TCRdb table keeps only in-frame clones and is missing some. The table shows roughly 96,000 clones, with about half occurring only once. Source material: PBMCs. The receptors shown here come from a woman in her forties in good health. Some clones in this sample may be carry-over from other donors' samples.

This clone has only a few counts. The V and J genes are TRBV28 and TRBJ1-2; TRBD1 might be the D (5 bases). Germline V gene sequence: CDR1 MDHEN, CDR2 SYDVKM. V lost 8 bases and J lost 4, with 14 bases in between. The CDR3 has 13 residues. The CDR3 protein is CASFTDTIYGYTF. The CDR3 nucleotides read TGTGCCAGCTTTACGGACACCATCTATGGCTACACCTTC.

This clone came up many times. V usage is TRBV5-4 and J usage is TRBJ2-1; the match to TRBD2 covers 7 bases. Germline V CDR1 and CDR2: SGHNT, YYREEE (reference sequence). This CDR3 has 14 amino acids. The ends lost 0 bases at V and 7 bases at J; junction bases unmatched: 4. The CDR3 region has the DNA TGTGCCAGCAGCTTGGATCTAGCGGCAAATGAGCAGTTCTTC. Protein sequence: CASSLDLAANEQFF.

The genes are TRBV28 and TRBJ2-7, with a weak D call TRBD1 (5 bases). Trimming removed 8 bases at V and 4 bases at J, with 12 bases between. The CDR3 is 12 residues long. Germline V CDR1 and CDR2: MDHEN, SYDVKM. The CDR3 protein is CASQGNQYEQYF. The CDR3 DNA reads as TGTGCCAGCCAGGGTAATCAGTACGAGCAGTACTTC.

Relative to its sample, this clone is medium-sized. In the same sample, other DNA sequences code for this CDR3. The chain has TRBV20-1 and TRBJ1-2; D is uncertain. The CDR3 totals 8 residues. Trimming took 3 bases from V and 7 from J, leaving 0 bases between them. Per the germline V gene, CDR1 is DFQATT and CDR2 is SNEGSKA (reference sequence). CDR3 DNA: TGCAGTGCTAGTGGCTACACCTTC. Translated, it gives CSASGYTF.

This clone was recorded a few times. The CDR3 sequence is CSVQQGAGGNTIYF. The CDR3 DNA reads TGCAGCGTACAACAGGGGGCAGGTGGAAACACCATATATTTT. The V and J genes are TRBV29-1 and TRBJ1-3, with TRBD1 matching over 9 bases. CDR3 length: 14 amino acids. CDR1 SQVTM and CDR2 ANQGSEA come from the germline V gene. Trimming at V came to 6 bases and at J to 3 bases, leaving 6 bases not matched to a gene.

This clone came up many times. The chain employs TRBV7-9 and TRBJ1-2, with a tentative D call TRBD1 (6 bases). CDR3 length: 14 residues. CDR1 and CDR2 from the germline V gene are SEHNR and FQNEAQ (reference sequence). Between the trimmed V and J ends, which lost 2 bases and 4 bases, there was a span of 11 bases. The CDR3 loop reads CASSLWDTSYGYTF. In DNA, the CDR3 is TGTGCCAGCAGCTTATGGGACACGAGCTATGGCTACACCTTC.

The chain combines TRBV28 with TRBJ2-1, with 8 bases lining up with TRBD2. Germline CDR1 and CDR2: MDHEN and SYDVKM. The CDR3 consists of 12 residues. With 1 base clipped from V and 14 bases from J, the junction kept 4 bases outside the gene matches. CDR3 residues: CASSLSGGRKFF. The CDR3 bases are TGTGCCAGCAGTTTATCCGGCGGGAGGAAGTTCTTC. Full variable domain (outside the CDR3, taken from reference TRBV28 and TRBJ2-1): DVKVTQSSRYLVKRTGEKVFLECVQDMDHENMFWYRQDPGLGLRLIYFSYDVKMKEKGDIPEGYSVSREKKERFSLILESASTNQTSMYLCASSLSGGRKFFGPGTRLTVL.

This chain links TRBV30 with TRBJ1-6; TRBD1 agrees at 10 bases. The ends lost 5 bases at V and 10 bases at J; junction bases unmatched: 5. CDR1 and CDR2 from the germline V gene are GTSNPN and SVGIG (reference sequence). The CDR3 is 13 residues long. CDR3 sequence reads: CAWGDRGRSPLHF. The CDR3 bases are TGTGCCTGGGGCGACAGGGGGCGATCACCCCTCCACTTT. The whole variable domain, remainder taken from reference TRBV30 and TRBJ1-6, is SQTIHQWPATLVQPVGSPLSLECTVEGTSNPNLYWYRQAAGRGLQLLFYSVGIGQISSEVPQNLSASRPQDRQFILSSKKLLLSDSGFYLCAWGDRGRSPLHFGNGTRLTVT.

The chain carries TRBV7-9 and TRBJ1-2; perhaps TRBD1 as D (6 bases). Germline V gene data show CDR1 as SEHNR and CDR2 as FQNEAQ (reference sequence). V was cut by 5 bases and J by 6 bases, with 13 bases left in between. This CDR3 contains 13 residues. The CDR3 here is CASSIQGFDGYTF. DNA of the CDR3: TGTGCCAGCAGCATACAGGGTTTCGATGGCTACACCTTC.

With respect to this clone: Since a far larger clone is one base different, this is likely a read error. The sample contains more than one DNA sequence encoding this CDR3. V usage is TRBV5-4 and J usage is TRBJ1-4; TRBD1 is a possible D gene (6 bases). This CDR3 has 15 amino acids. CDR1 is SGHNT, CDR2 YYREEE, per germline (reference sequence). The CDR3 region has the DNA TGTGCCAGCAGCTTCCAAGGGGGTTCTAATGAAAAACTGTTTTTC. This sequence encodes CASSFQGGSNEKLFF.

The CDR3, as DNA: TGCGCCAGCAGTGACCGGAGGGGCCAGGCGAGCTACGAGCAGTACTTC. Translating gives CASSDRRGQASYEQYF. The J gene is TRBJ2-7, the V gene TRBV10-1; TRBD2 might be the D (6 bases). V was pared by 3 bases and J by 3 bases, with 18 bases between. The CDR3 loop spans 16 amino acids. Looked up from germline, CDR1 is WNHNN and CDR2 is SYGVQD (reference sequence).

The J gene is TRBJ1-5, the V gene TRBV9; 9 bases match TRBD1. Germline V gene lookup returns CDR1 SGDLS and CDR2 YYNGEE. The trim removed 1 base at V and 5 bases at J, leaving 4 bases unmatched. The CDR3 loop spans 15 amino acids. The DNA for the CDR3 is TGTGCCAGCAGCGTAAGGGGACAGGGTGATCAGCCCCAGCATTTT. As protein: CASSVRGQGDQPQHF.

The rearrangement joins TRBV7-2 to TRBJ2-7; D gene ambiguous. The V gene lost 1 base and the J gene lost 4 bases, with 5 bases spanning the gap. The CDR3 consists of 12 residues. CDR1 is SGHTA and CDR2 is FQGNSA in the germline V gene. The CDR3 DNA is TGTGCCAGCAGCTTAGGGCAGTACGAGCAGTACTTC. This translates into CASSLGQYEQYF.

This clone was recorded many times. The chain carries TRBV6-1 and TRBJ2-2; D possibly corresponds to TRBD2 (5 bases). V was shortened by 2 bases and J by 1 base, with 11 bases between the two germline ends. The CDR3 is 16 amino acids. The germline CDR1 and CDR2 sequences are MNHNS and SASEGT. This CDR3 reads CASSERSRVNTGELFF. The CDR3 coding sequence is TGTGCCAGCAGTGAAAGGTCGCGGGTGAACACCGGGGAGCTGTTTTTT.

Many counts were recorded for this clone. Here the CDR3 reads CASSSGTTYEQYF. In DNA, the CDR3 is TGTGCCAGCTCCTCGGGCACTACCTACGAGCAGTACTTC. V usage is TRBV28 and J usage is TRBJ2-7; D is uncertain. The germline CDR1 and CDR2 sequences are MDHEN and SYDVKM. The CDR3 extends over 13 amino acids. Between the trimmed V and J ends, which lost 8 bases and 2 bases, there was a span of 13 bases.

The V call is TRBV28, the J call TRBJ2-3; 7 positions match TRBD2. The CDR3 sequence is 17 residues long. Germline CDR1 is MDHEN and CDR2 is SYDVKM. Trimming cost V 5 bases and J 0 bases; bases outside gene matches: 11. The CDR3 nucleotides are TGTGCCAGCAGTCTCACTGTGGGTAGCGGGAGCACAGATACGCAGTATTTT. Its protein is CASSLTVGSGSTDTQYF.

This clone appeared many times. This sequence joins TRBV28 and TRBJ2-3; TRBD2 matches 7 bases. Looked up from germline, CDR1 is MDHEN and CDR2 is SYDVKM. With 1 base clipped from V and 2 bases from J, the junction kept 6 bases outside the gene matches. This CDR3 region has 16 residues. The CDR3 loop reads CASSLSRAGSTDTQYF. CDR3 in DNA: TGTGCCAGCAGTTTATCGCGAGCGGGATCCACAGATACGCAGTATTTT.

This rearrangement joins TRBV30 to TRBJ2-5; 9 bases are shared with TRBD2. This CDR3 has 14 amino acids. The V gene's germline CDR1 is GTSNPN and CDR2 SVGIG (reference sequence). The J segment lost 11 bases and the V segment lost 3 bases, leaving 13 bases of the junction unmatched. The CDR3, as DNA: TGTGCCTGGAGGGGGGGACTAGCACCCAAGGAGCAGTACTTC. Its translation: CAWRGGLAPKEQYF.

This clone has just a few counts. The rearrangement uses TRBV7-9 and TRBJ1-5; the D is unclear. Trimming shortened V by 1 base and J by 2 bases, and 12 bases separated the two germline ends. Germline lookup yields CDR1 SEHNR and CDR2 FQNEAQ (reference sequence). This CDR3 is 16 amino acids long. CDR3 loop: CASSLDGSRGNQPQHF. DNA of the CDR3: TGTGCCAGCAGCTTAGACGGGTCTCGGGGCAATCAGCCCCAGCATTTT.

This chain links TRBV18 with TRBJ2-7; D possibly corresponds to TRBD2 (6 bases). The germline V and J ends were trimmed by 2 bases and 7 bases, with 15 bases remaining between them. Germline assignment: CDR1 KGHSH and CDR2 LQKENI. The CDR3 is 14 residues long. The CDR3 protein is CASSPEGGGREQYF. CDR3 nucleotides: TGTGCCAGCTCACCAGAGGGAGGAGGGAGAGAGCAGTACTTC.

This clone occurred once. This chain connects TRBV5-1 to TRBJ2-2; 7 bases agree with TRBD1. Germline loops: CDR1 SGHRS, CDR2 YFSETQ. V trimming: 2 bases; J trimming: 6 bases; junction bases outside the gene matches: 4. The CDR3 contains 14 residues. The CDR3 loop is CASSLLQGSGELFF. The CDR3 DNA reads TGCGCCAGCAGCTTACTACAGGGGTCCGGGGAGCTGTTTTTT.